The sequence of this T cell receptor (beta chain) was determined in a study of blood T cell repertoires in COVID-19. Study-wide background: COVID-19 samples, acute and convalescent, were from the United States, Italy and Spain. T cells, B-cell-depleted T cells, or PBMCs provided the cDNA or gDNA that served as material.

In the original workflow: Counts of nucleated cells, estimated from reference gene primer amplification, were obtained. Produced via immunoSEQ multiplex PCR; TCRdb's table is partial and in-frame only. V and J calls and clone size are copied from that table; D and trimming were computed from the DNA. The profile shows about 130,000 clones, more than 75% of them singletons. This clone appeared a few times. This CDR3 region has 17 residues. CDR1 is ENHRY, CDR2 SYGVKD, per germline. Trimming shortened V by 2 bases and J by 0 bases, and 13 bases separated the two germline ends. The receptor comes from a man between 50 and 59 years old with active COVID-19. Sequencing input: peripheral blood. This chain joins TRBV10-3 and TRBJ2-2; a weak D match, TRBD2 (6 bases). The DNA of the CDR3 is TGTGCCATCAGTGAGGCCCGTCCGGGGGCGAACACCGGGGAGCTGTTTTTT. This gives the protein CAISEARPGANTGELFF.